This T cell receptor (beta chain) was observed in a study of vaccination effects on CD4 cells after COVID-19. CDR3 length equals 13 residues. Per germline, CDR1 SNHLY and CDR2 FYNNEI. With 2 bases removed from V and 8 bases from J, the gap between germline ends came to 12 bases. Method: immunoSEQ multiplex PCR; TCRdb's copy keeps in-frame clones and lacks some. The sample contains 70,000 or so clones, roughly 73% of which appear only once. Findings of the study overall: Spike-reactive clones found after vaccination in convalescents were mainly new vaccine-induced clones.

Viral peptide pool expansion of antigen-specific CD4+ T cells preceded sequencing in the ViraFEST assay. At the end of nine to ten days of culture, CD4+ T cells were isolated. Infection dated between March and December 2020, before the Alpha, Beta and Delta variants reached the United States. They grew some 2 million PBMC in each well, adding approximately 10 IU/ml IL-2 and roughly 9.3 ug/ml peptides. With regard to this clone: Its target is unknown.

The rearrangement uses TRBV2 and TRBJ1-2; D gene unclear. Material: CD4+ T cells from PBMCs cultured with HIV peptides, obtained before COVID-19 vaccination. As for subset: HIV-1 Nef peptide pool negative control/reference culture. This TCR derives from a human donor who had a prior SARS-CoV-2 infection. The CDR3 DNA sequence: TGTGCCAGCAGTGAAACCGCGTTTGGCGGCTACACCTTC. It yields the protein CASSETAFGGYTF.